Presented here are 11 T cell receptor beta chains from one specimen sequenced in a study of T cells after yellow fever vaccination. Using its own MiXCR run on the 5' RACE reads, TCRdb lists one record per CDR3 protein. The sample holds a few hundred thousand distinct CDR3 sequences; approximately 4% are singletons and the top ten take 20% to 25%. The material sequenced was PBMCs, taken 5 days after the yellow fever booster vaccination. These receptor sequences come from a man in his late teens or twenties who received the YFV17D yellow fever vaccine.

This clonotype was seen only a few times. The chain links TRBV7-9 to TRBJ2-3; D may correspond to TRBD1 or TRBD2 (5 bases each). The V gene's germline CDR1 is SEHNR and CDR2 FQNEAQ (reference sequence). V lost 4 bases and J 3 bases, leaving 17 bases between the germline ends. This CDR3 is built from 16 residues. The CDR3: CASSSQRGLPTDTQYF. CDR3 sequence (DNA): TGTGCCAGCAGCTCCCAACGGGGCCTACCGACAGATACGCAGTATTTT.

There are a few counts of this clonotype. This chain joins TRBV15 and TRBJ2-5; unclear D gene. CDR3 size: 15 residues. CDR1 is LNHNV and CDR2 is YYDKDF in the germline V gene (reference sequence). With 0 bases removed from V and 1 base from J, the gap between germline ends came to 9 bases. This CDR3 is CATSRDGNSQETQYF. CDR3 bases: TGTGCCACCAGCAGAGATGGGAACAGCCAAGAGACCCAGTACTTC.

This clonotype was recorded at least ten times. This chain connects TRBV29-1 to TRBJ2-1, with 7 bases lining up with TRBD1. In germline, CDR1 is SQVTM, CDR2 ANQGSEA. Unmatched junction bases numbered 12, after V lost 6 bases and J lost 7 bases. This CDR3 comprises 14 residues. The CDR3 region is CSVLQGILGNEQFF. The CDR3 coding sequence is TGCAGCGTACTACAGGGGATCCTAGGGAATGAGCAGTTCTTC.

The rearrangement links TRBV5-1 to TRBJ2-4, with unresolved D. Germline values: CDR1 SGHRS, CDR2 YFSETQ. The length of the CDR3 is 12 residues. V was pared by 7 bases and J by 1 base, with 6 bases between. The CDR3 region has the DNA TGCGCCAGCCCCGGGGCCAAAAACATTCAGTACTTC. Protein: CASPGAKNIQYF.

This clonotype was detected ten times or more. This chain links TRBV7-9 with TRBJ1-2; 7 nucleotides line up with TRBD1. The germline gives CDR1 SEHNR, CDR2 FQNEAQ (reference sequence). J lost 2 bases, V lost 1 base, and 10 bases had no gene match. This CDR3 region has 17 residues. The DNA for the CDR3 is TGTGCCAGCAGCTTAGGGCGGCTTAGGGACAGCAACTATGGCTACACCTTC. It codes for CASSLGRLRDSNYGYTF.

This clonotype was counted between two and nine times. This chain uses TRBV9 with TRBJ2-5, with D possibly being TRBD1 or TRBD2 (5 bases each). Trimming removed 7 bases at V and 5 bases at J, with 21 bases between. From germline, CDR1 is SGDLS and CDR2 YYNGEE. The CDR3 spans 15 residues. The CDR3 reads CASAPPERGGETQYF. CDR3 nucleotide sequence: TGTGCCAGCGCTCCTCCCGAGAGGGGCGGGGAGACCCAGTACTTC.

This clonotype was observed a few times. This chain connects TRBV2 to TRBJ2-7; a weak D match, TRBD1 (6 bases). Germline V CDR1 and CDR2: SNHLY, FYNNEI. Trimming removed 6 bases from V and 1 base from J, with 7 bases in between. CDR3 length: 12 amino acids. The CDR3, as DNA: TGTGCCAGCAGAGGACAGTCCTACGAGCAGTACTTC. This sequence encodes CASRGQSYEQYF.

This clonotype was picked up many times. V and J are TRBV5-1 and TRBJ1-1; 7 bases agree with TRBD1. Germline CDR1 reads SGHRS; CDR2 reads YFSETQ. J was trimmed by 4 bases and V by 4 bases; bases with no gene match: 7. CDR3 size: 14 residues. This chain's CDR3 is CASSLDRVSTEAFF. The CDR3 DNA follows: TGCGCCAGCAGCCTTGACAGGGTTAGCACTGAAGCTTTCTTT.

In its sample, this clonotype was seen a few times. V usage is TRBV20-1 and J usage is TRBJ1-6, with 11 bases that match TRBD1. The germline CDR1 and CDR2 sequences are DFQATT and SNEGSKA (reference sequence). The CDR3 runs 15 residues. Trimming cost V 4 bases and J 7 bases; bases outside gene matches: 6. The CDR3 spells CSAKGQGARNSPLHF. The CDR3 region has the DNA TGCAGTGCTAAAGGACAGGGGGCCCGCAATTCACCCCTCCACTTT.

This clonotype was observed at least ten times. V gene TRBV12-3 or TRBV12-4 combines with J gene TRBJ2-3; D is undetermined. Trimming left V 8 bases short and J 1 base short, with 10 bases between. CDR3 length equals 13 residues. In DNA form, the CDR3 reads TGTGCCAGCCTCCTATCCCGCACAGATACGCAGTATTTT. The encoded protein is CASLLSRTDTQYF.

CDR3 sequence: CASSFRTVMNTEAFF. The DNA of the CDR3 is TGTGCCAGCTCATTCCGGACAGTTATGAACACTGAAGCTTTCTTT. This sequence joins TRBV18 and TRBJ1-1; possibly TRBD1 for D (6 bases). V was trimmed by 5 bases and J by 0 bases, leaving 13 bases between them. This CDR3 is built from 15 residues. Germline assignment: CDR1 KGHSH and CDR2 LQKENI. Looking up the rest from reference TRBV18 and TRBJ1-1 gives the full variable domain: NAGVMQNPRHLVRRRGQEARLRCSPMKGHSHVYWYRQLPEEGLKFMVYLQKENIIDESGMPKERFSAEFPKEGPSILRIQQVVRGDSAAYFCASSFRTVMNTEAFFGQGTRLTVV.